The rows below give T cell receptor beta chains drawn from one sample of a study of cytomegalovirus exposure and HLA in healthy donors. The assay was immunoSEQ multiplex PCR, and TCRdb's table has in-frame clones only and misses some. The repertoire holds about 200,000 clones, with 82% as singletons. The sample was PBMCs. The receptors stem from a woman aged 45-65 years in good health and CMV-seropositive. CDR3s include the opening cysteine and the closing phenylalanine or tryptophan. The D gene is left open where the match is weak. Clone size is not always given. Where it is, it says once, few, many or a class for expanded clones.

clone_size j_call d_call v_call cdr3_aa cdr3_nt
NA TRBJ1-5 NA TRBV19 CASSHLRTASNQPQHF TGTGCCAGTAGCCACCTAAGGACAGCGAGCAATCAGCCCCAGCATTTT
NA TRBJ2-3 NA TRBV5-4 CASSSTSTDTQYF TGTGCCAGCAGCTCAACTAGCACAGATACGCAGTATTTT
few TRBJ2-7 TRBD1 TRBV28 CASSPHQGVCYF TGTGCCAGCAGTCCCCACCAGGGGGTATGCTACTTC
NA TRBJ1-2 NA TRBV28 CASSRYGYTF TGTGCCAGCAGCAGGTATGGCTACACCTTC
NA TRBJ2-7 NA TRBV5-6 CASSLITGKSSYEQYF TGTGCCAGCAGCCTAATCACAGGGAAAAGCTCCTACGAGCAGTACTTC
NA TRBJ2-7 TRBD1 TRBV15 CATSTRDSYEQYF TGTGCCACCAGCACCCGGGACAGCTACGAGCAGTACTTC
NA TRBJ1-5 NA TRBV28 CASSLQTGSQPQHF TGTGCCAGCAGTCTCCAAACAGGGAGTCAGCCCCAGCATTTT
NA TRBJ2-7 TRBD1 TRBV18 CASSPQEGQGAYEQYF TGTGCCAGCTCACCTCAGGAGGGACAGGGGGCCTACGAGCAGTACTTC
once TRBJ2-5 NA TRBV19 CASGSETQYF TGTGCCAGTGGCTCCGAGACCCAGTACTTC
NA TRBJ2-7 TRBD1 TRBV18 CASSGQGVGYEQYF TGTGCCAGCTCAGGACAGGGGGTAGGCTACGAGCAGTACTTC
once TRBJ1-2 NA TRBV29-1 CSAGDEGYTF TGCAGCGCGGGGGATGAGGGCTACACCTTC
NA TRBJ2-7 TRBD2 TRBV7-2 CASSLLRGAYEQYF TGTGCCAGCAGCTTACTGCGGGGGGCCTACGAGCAGTACTTC
once TRBJ1-6 NA TRBV28 CASSDPPGGSPLHF TGTGCCAGCAGTGACCCTCCGGGAGGATCACCCCTCCACTTT
once TRBJ2-6 NA TRBV9 CASSPQGPGANVLTF TGTGCCAGCAGCCCGCAGGGGCCTGGGGCCAACGTCCTGACTTTC
NA TRBJ2-7 TRBD1 TRBV2 CASFSGQGAYEQYF TGTGCCAGCTTTTCTGGACAGGGGGCGTACGAGCAGTACTTC
NA TRBJ2-2 TRBD2 TRBV7-3 CASSPSAGEWTGELFF TGTGCCAGCAGCCCGTCAGCGGGAGAGTGGACCGGGGAGCTGTTTTTT
few TRBJ2-3 TRBD2 TRBV7-9 CASSLAHGGAPSTDTQYF TGTGCCAGCAGCTTAGCGCACGGGGGGGCGCCCAGCACAGATACGCAGTATTTT